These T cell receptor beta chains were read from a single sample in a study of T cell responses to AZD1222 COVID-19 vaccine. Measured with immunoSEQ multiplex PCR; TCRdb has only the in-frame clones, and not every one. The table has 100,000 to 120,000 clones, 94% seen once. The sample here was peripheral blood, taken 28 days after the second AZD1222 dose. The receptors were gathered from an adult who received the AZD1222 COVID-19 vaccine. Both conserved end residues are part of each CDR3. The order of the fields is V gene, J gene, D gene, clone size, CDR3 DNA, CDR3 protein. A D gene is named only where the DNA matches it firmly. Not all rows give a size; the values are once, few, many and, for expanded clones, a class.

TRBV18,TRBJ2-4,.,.,TGTGCCAGCTCACCAGTGGAAAACATTCAGTACTTC,CASSPVENIQYF
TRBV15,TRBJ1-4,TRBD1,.,TGTGCCACCAGCACCAGGGGGCTAGACAAACTGTTTTTT,CATSTRGLDKLFF
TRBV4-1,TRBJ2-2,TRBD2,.,TGCGCCAGTCGGCCGGGGGGGGTGGCCGGGGAGCTGTTTTTT,CASRPGGVAGELFF
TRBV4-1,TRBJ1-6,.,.,TGCGCCAGCAGCCCTTGGGGGGCTTTTATGGTAGCGGGAAGTTCACCCCTCCACTTT,CASSPWGAFMVAGSSPLHF
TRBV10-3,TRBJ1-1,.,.,TGTGCCATCAGGGACAACACTGAAGCTTTCTTT,CAIRDNTEAFF
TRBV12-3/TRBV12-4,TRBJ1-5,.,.,TGTGCCAGCACCAAGGACGGGAATCAGCCCCAGCATTTT,CASTKDGNQPQHF
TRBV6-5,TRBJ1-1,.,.,TGTGCCAGCAGGAACAGGGTAGTAATGAACACTGAAGCTTTCTTT,CASRNRVVMNTEAFF
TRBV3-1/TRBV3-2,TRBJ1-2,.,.,TGTGCCAGCAGCCAGGATGACACGAACCATTACTATGGCTACACCTTC,CASSQDDTNHYYGYTF
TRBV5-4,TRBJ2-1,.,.,TGTGCCAGCAGTCGGACTCTGGATGAGCAGTTCTTC,CASSRTLDEQFF
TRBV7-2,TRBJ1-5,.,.,TGTGCCAGCAGCTTAGAGAGGGCTCAGCCCCAGCATTTT,CASSLERAQPQHF
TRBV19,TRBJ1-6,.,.,TGTGCCAGTAGTACCTACTTAGGGGGAACTTCACCCCTCCACTTT,CASSTYLGGTSPLHF
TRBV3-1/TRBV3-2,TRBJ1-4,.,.,TGTGCCAGCAGCCAAGTAGGAAGGGCGGGTGAAAAACTGTTTTTT,CASSQVGRAGEKLFF
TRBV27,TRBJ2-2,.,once,TGTGCCAGCAGTGCCCCCGGGTTCCACACCGGGGAGCTGTTTTTT,CASSAPGFHTGELFF
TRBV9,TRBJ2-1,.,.,TGTGCCAGCAGCGTGACTAGTTTAGGAGAGCAGTTCTTC,CASSVTSLGEQFF
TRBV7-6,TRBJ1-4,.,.,TGTGCCAGCAGCTTAGCCGGGCAGGACGGGAAACTGTTTTTT,CASSLAGQDGKLFF
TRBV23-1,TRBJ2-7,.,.,TGCGCCAGCAACAGTCCCGAGCAGTACTTC,CASNSPEQYF
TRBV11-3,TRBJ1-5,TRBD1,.,TGTGCCAGCAGTCGGACAGGGGGCAATCAGCCCCAGCATTTT,CASSRTGGNQPQHF
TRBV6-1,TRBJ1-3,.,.,TGTGCCAGCAGTGAATTCTGGGGGAACACCATATATTTT,CASSEFWGNTIYF
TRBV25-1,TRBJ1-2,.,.,TGTGCCAGCAGTTCACTTCGAGGGGATCGGGGCTACACCTTC,CASSSLRGDRGYTF
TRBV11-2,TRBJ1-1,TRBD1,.,TGTGCCAGCAGCTTAGAAGGGGGCTGGACTGAAGCTTTCTTT,CASSLEGGWTEAFF
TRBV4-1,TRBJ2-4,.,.,TGCGCCAGCAGCCAACCAGGGGTAAAAAACATTCAGTACTTC,CASSQPGVKNIQYF
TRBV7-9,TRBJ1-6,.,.,TGTGCCAGCAGCTTGCAGGGAGGTTCACCCCTCCACTTT,CASSLQGGSPLHF
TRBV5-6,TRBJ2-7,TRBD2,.,TGTGCCAGCATCTCCTGGGGGGGAACCTACGAGCAGTACTTC,CASISWGGTYEQYF
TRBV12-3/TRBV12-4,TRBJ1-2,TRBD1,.,TGTGCCAGCAGGGGACAGGGGACCTATGGCTACACCTTC,CASRGQGTYGYTF
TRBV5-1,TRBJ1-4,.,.,TGCGCCAGCAGCTTGGACAGGTTTAATGAAAAACTGTTTTTT,CASSLDRFNEKLFF
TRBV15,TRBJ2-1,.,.,TGTGCCACCAGCAGAGGACGGGGAAGCTCCTACAATGAGCAGTTCTTC,CATSRGRGSSYNEQFF
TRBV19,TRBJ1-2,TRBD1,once,TGTGCCAGTGGACAGGGGGCCCGGTATGGCTACACCTTC,CASGQGARYGYTF
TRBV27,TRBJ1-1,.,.,TGTGCCAGCAGTCGACAGTCCGGGAACACTGAAGCTTTCTTT,CASSRQSGNTEAFF
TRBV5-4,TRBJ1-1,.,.,TGTGCCAGCAGCTTGCAAGGGATGAACACTGAAGCTTTCTTT,CASSLQGMNTEAFF
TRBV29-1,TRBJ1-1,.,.,TGCAGCGTTGGAGTCGTGGAAGGGGCGGGGGCTTTCTTT,CSVGVVEGAGAFF
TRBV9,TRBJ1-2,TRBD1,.,TGTGCCAGCAGCGGACCCGGGACAGGGCCTGAGAGAATCTATGGCTACACCTTC,CASSGPGTGPERIYGYTF
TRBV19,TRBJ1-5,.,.,TGTGCCAGTAGTATAGTCCAGGGTGATCAGCCCCAGCATTTT,CASSIVQGDQPQHF
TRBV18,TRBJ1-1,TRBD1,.,TGTGCCAGCTCACCAGGACAGGGAATAGGAGAAGCTTTCTTT,CASSPGQGIGEAFF
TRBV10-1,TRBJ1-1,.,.,TGCGCCAGCAGTGAGTCACTGAACACTGAAGCTTTCTTT,CASSESLNTEAFF
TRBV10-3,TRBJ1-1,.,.,TGTGCCATCAGTGAGTACTCAGGGCGGACGGAAGCTTTCTTT,CAISEYSGRTEAFF
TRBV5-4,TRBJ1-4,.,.,TGTGCCAGCAGCTTGGCCGACGGTGAAAAACTGTTTTTT,CASSLADGEKLFF
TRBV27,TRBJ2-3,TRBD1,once,TGTGCCAGCAGTATGGGACAGGGGGCTTCACATACGCAGTATTTT,CASSMGQGASHTQYF
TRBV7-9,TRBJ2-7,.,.,TGTGCCAGCAGCTCAGAGGGCAGCCTCTACGAGCAGTACTTC,CASSSEGSLYEQYF
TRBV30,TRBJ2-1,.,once,TGTGCCTGGATTGGTCTTTCAAATGAGCAGTTCTTC,CAWIGLSNEQFF
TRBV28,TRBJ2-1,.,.,TGTGCCAGCAGTTTCCTGTCCGGTGACAGGAAGCAGTTCTTC,CASSFLSGDRKQFF
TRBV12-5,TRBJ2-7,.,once,TGTGCTAGTGGTTTGGTACAGGGAAGGGCCCCCTACGAGCAGTACTTC,CASGLVQGRAPYEQYF
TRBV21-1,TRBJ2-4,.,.,TGTGCCAGCAGCAAAGAAAGGACAGCCAAAAACATTCAGTACTTC,CASSKERTAKNIQYF